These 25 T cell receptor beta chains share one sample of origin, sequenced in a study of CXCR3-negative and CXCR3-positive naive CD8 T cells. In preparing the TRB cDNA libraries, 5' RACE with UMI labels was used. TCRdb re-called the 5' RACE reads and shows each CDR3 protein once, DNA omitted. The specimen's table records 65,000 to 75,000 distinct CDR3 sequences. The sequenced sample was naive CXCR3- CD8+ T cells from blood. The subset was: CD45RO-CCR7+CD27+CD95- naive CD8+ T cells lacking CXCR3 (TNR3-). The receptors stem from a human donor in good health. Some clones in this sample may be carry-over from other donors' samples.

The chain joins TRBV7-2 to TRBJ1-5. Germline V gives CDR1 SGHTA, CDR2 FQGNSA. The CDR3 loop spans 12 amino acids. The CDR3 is CASSENNQPQHF.

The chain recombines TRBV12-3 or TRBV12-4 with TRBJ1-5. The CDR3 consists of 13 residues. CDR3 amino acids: CASSLLPNQPQHF.

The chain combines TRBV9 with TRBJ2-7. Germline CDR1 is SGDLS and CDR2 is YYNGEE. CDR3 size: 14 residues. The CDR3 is CASSVSWINYEQYF.

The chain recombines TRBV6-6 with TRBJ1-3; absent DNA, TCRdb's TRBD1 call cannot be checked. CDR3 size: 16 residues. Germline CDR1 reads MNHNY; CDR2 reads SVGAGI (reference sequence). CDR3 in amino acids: CASSYPPTGAGNTIYF.

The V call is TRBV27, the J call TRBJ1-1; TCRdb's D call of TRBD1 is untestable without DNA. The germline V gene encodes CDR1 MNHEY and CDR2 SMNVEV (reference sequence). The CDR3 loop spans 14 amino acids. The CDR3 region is CASTLGLGYGEAFF.

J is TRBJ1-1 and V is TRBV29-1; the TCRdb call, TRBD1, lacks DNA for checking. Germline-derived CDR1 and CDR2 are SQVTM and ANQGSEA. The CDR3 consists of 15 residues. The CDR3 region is CSVEILGQGDTEAFF.

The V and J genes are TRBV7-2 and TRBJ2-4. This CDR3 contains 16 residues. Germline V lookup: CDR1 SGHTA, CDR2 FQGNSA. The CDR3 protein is CASSLGLLLAKNIQYF. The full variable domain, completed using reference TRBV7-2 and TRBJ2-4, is GAGVSQSPSNKVTEKGKDVELRCDPISGHTALYWYRQSLGQGLEFLIYFQGNSAPDKSGLPSDRFSAERTGGSVSTLTIQRTQQEDSAVYLCASSLGLLLAKNIQYFGAGTRLSVL.

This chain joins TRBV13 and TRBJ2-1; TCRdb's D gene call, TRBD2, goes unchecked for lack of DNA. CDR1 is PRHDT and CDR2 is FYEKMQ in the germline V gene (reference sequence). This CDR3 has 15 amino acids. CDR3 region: CASSPQAATYNEQFF.

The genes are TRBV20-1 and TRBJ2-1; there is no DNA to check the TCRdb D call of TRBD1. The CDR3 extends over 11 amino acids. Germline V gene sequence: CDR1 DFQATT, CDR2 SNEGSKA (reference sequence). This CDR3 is CSASQGDEQFF.

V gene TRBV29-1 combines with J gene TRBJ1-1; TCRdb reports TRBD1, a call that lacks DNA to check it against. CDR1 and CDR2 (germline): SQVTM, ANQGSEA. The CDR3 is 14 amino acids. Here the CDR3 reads CSAGPTGIITEAFF.

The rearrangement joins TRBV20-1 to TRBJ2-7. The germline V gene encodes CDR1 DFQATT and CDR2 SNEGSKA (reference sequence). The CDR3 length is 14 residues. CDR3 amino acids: CSARDPSQTYEQYF.

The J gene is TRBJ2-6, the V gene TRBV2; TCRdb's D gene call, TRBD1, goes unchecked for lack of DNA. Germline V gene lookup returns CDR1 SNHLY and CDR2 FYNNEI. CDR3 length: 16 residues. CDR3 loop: CASSEAGVSGANVLTF.

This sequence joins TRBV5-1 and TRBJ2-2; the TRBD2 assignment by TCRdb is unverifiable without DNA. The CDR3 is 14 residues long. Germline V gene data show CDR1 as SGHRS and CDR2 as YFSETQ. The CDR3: CASSPGLNTGELFF.

The CDR3 is CASSFESSNTGELFF. The chain couples TRBV5-1 to TRBJ2-2. CDR1 is SGHRS and CDR2 is YFSETQ in the germline V gene. The CDR3 length is 15 residues.

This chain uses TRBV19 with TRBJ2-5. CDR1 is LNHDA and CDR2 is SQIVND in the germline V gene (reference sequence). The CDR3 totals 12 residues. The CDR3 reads CASSIGAETQYF.

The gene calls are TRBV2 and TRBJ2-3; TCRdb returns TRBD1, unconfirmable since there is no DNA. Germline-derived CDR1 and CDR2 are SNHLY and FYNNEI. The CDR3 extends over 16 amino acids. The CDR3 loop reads CASSEPSAGDTDTQYF.

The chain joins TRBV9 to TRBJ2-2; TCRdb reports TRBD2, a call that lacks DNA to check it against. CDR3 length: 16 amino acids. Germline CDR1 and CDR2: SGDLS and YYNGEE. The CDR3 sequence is CASSVTGTRLAGELFF.

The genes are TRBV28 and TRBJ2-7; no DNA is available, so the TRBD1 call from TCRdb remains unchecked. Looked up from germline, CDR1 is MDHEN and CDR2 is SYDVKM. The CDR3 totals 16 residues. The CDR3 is CASSFGGGFDSYEQYF. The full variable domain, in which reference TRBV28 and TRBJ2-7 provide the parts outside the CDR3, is DVKVTQSSRYLVKRTGEKVFLECVQDMDHENMFWYRQDPGLGLRLIYFSYDVKMKEKGDIPEGYSVSREKKERFSLILESASTNQTSMYLCASSFGGGFDSYEQYFGPGTRLTVT.

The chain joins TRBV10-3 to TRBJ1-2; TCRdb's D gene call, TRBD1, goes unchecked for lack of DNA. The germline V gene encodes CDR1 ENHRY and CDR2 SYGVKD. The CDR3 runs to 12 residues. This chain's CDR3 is CAIGDGTYGYTF.

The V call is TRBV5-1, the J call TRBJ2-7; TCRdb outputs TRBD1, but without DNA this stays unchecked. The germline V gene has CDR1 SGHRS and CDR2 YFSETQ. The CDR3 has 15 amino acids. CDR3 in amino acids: CASSLDPQGSYEQYF.

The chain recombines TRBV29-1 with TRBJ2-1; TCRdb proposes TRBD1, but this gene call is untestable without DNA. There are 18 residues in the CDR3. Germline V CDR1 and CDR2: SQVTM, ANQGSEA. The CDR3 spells CSVGAGQALAGQNNEQFF.

CDR3 loop: CSVSDRGDYNEQFF. The J gene is TRBJ2-1, the V gene TRBV29-1; there is no DNA to check the TCRdb D call of TRBD1. The CDR3 has 14 amino acids. CDR1 SQVTM and CDR2 ANQGSEA come from the germline V gene.

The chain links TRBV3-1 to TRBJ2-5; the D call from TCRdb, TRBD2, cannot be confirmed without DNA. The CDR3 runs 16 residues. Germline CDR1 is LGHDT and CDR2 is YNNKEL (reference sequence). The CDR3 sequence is CASSHGNSGSQETQYF.

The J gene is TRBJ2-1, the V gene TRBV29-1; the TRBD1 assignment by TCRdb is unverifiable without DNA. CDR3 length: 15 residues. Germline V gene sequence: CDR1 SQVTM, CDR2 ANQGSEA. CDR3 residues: CSVEGQLSSYNEQFF.

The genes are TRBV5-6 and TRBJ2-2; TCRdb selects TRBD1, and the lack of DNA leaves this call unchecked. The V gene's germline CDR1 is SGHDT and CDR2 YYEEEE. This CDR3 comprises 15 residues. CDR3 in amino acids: CARDGGVFWTGELFF.